This T cell receptor (beta chain) was captured by sequencing in a study of CD8 T cells in ankylosing spondylitis. Study-wide points: A motif in TCR beta, a set of seven to nine highly homologous variants, appeared characteristic of ankylosing spondylitis blood. Significant enrichment of disease-linked clones was reported in matched ankylosing spondylitis synovial fluid. Disease-linked clones bore a CD8+ phenotype, appearing relatively rarely in peripheral blood.

The authors made TCR beta libraries by quantitative 5'-RACE with molecular barcodes. TCRdb reprocessed the 5' RACE reads via MiXCR and lists one record per CDR3 protein. The sample lists 250,000 to 350,000 distinct CDR3 sequences; around 21% were seen once. This clonotype has only a few counts. Its antigen is as yet unknown. V lost 5 bases and J lost 5; bases outside the gene matches: 9. The V gene's germline CDR1 is MNHNS and CDR2 SASEGT. The CDR3 is 15 amino acids. This receptor was taken from a female donor with ankylosing spondylitis or in good health (not recorded which). The specimen was blood, either unsorted or a sorted T cell fraction (not recorded which). The chain carries TRBV6-1 and TRBJ2-1, with 7 bases identical to TRBD1. The CDR3 sequence is CASSRGGLDDNEQFF. CDR3 in DNA: TGTGCCAGCAGTCGAGGGGGCCTAGACGACAATGAGCAGTTCTTC.